This TCR beta chain was identified in a study of early T cells in non-severe SARS-CoV-2 infection. Overall study: Unpaired chains resulted from sequencing bulk RNA of unsorted whole blood. Study-wide points: Sequences matched to VDJdb favored anti-spike CD8 responses, while private and CD4 specificities were missed.

CDR3 length: 15 amino acids. With 7 bases removed from V and 5 bases from J, the gap between germline ends came to 20 bases. Per germline, CDR1 MDHEN and CDR2 SYDVKM. Many counts were recorded for this clonotype. Its antigen is as yet unknown. Researchers attached unique molecular identifiers to individual cDNA molecules. TCRdb itself ran the 5' RACE reads through MiXCR, one entry per CDR3 protein. Of more than 40,000 distinct CDR3 sequences listed, 5% to 5.5% were seen once; the top ten hold around 5%. The chain links TRBV28 to TRBJ1-1; a possible D gene is TRBD1 (5 bases). This TCR derives from an adult who was a healthcare worker with PCR-confirmed SARS-CoV-2 infection or an uninfected control (not recorded which). This specimen was whole blood, taken at baseline. CDR3 nucleotide sequence: TGTGCCAGCACCCCCAGAGGAGGGGTCGTGACTGAAGCTTTCTTT. Translated: CASTPRGGVVTEAFF.